The T cell receptor (beta chain) under discussion was sequenced for a study of T cell repertoires in cytomegalovirus infection. Study observations and caveats: Within the response measured ex vivo, HLA-C-restricted CMV-specific TCR beta clonotypes were dominant.

TCRdb re-called the reads through MiXCR, storing one row per CDR3 protein. In the table there are 370,000 or so distinct CDR3 sequences, just under 35% of which are singletons. Concerning this clonotype itself: Its antigen is unknown.

V lost 6 bases, J lost 5 bases, and 17 bases lay in between. The CDR3 spans 14 residues. From germline, CDR1 is SQVTM and CDR2 ANQGSEA. This TCR came from a human donor in good health (CMV status not recorded). Some clones in this sample may be carry-over from other donors' samples. The sequences come from cultured PBMCs, collected from culture after CMV antigen stimulation. V gene TRBV29-1 combines with J gene TRBJ2-1; maybe TRBD1 (5 bases). This CDR3 reads CSVPQGGGNNEQFF. The DNA for the CDR3 is TGCAGCGTCCCCCAGGGTGGTGGGAACAATGAGCAGTTCTTC.